These 26 T cell receptor beta chains came from one sample sequenced in a study of T cells after yellow fever vaccination. TCRdb independently ran MiXCR on the 5' RACE reads; one entry per CDR3 protein. The table records 300,000 to 400,000 distinct CDR3 sequences, 7% to 9% of them present only once. The starting material was PBMCs, obtained approximately 47 days after the first yellow fever vaccination. The receptors were sampled from a man younger than 30 who received the YFV17D yellow fever vaccine.

The chain employs TRBV5-1 and TRBJ2-7, with TRBD2 matching 8 bases. The length of the CDR3 is 15 residues. Trimming took 4 bases from V and 7 from J; bases not matched to a gene: 13. Germline V gene sequence: CDR1 SGHRS, CDR2 YFSETQ. The CDR3 DNA follows: TGCGCCAGCAGCCCGGTTGGTAGCGGGGTCGGGGAGCAGTACTTC. Translated, it gives CASSPVGSGVGEQYF. Drawing the rest from reference TRBV5-1 and TRBJ2-7, the complete variable domain is KAGVTQTPRYLIKTRGQQVTLSCSPISGHRSVSWYQQTPGQGLQFLFEYFSETQRNKGNFPGRFSGRQFSNSRSEMNVSTLELGDSALYLCASSPVGSGVGEQYFGPGTRLTVT.

The table lists this clonotype with a few counts. The V and J genes are TRBV7-9 and TRBJ1-5; D not certain. Germline V CDR1 and CDR2: SEHNR, FQNEAQ (reference sequence). Deletions cut 4 bases from V and 2 bases from J, with 15 bases between. This CDR3 region has 16 residues. The CDR3 region is CASSSPTVEGNQPQHF. The DNA of the CDR3 is TGTGCCAGCAGCTCGCCGACGGTGGAAGGCAATCAGCCCCAGCATTTT.

This rearrangement joins TRBV12-3 or TRBV12-4 to TRBJ1-2; D gene unclear. The CDR3 length is 15 residues. V dropped 2 bases and J dropped 4 bases, with 14 bases sitting between them. The CDR3 DNA is TGTGCCAGCAGTTTATCAATTCCAGGACCCTATGGCTACACCTTC. This gives the protein CASSLSIPGPYGYTF.

CDR3 region: CASSRGARRLNTEAFF. The CDR3, as DNA: TGCGCCAGCAGCCGAGGAGCGAGACGGTTAAACACTGAAGCTTTCTTT. The J gene is TRBJ1-1, the V gene TRBV5-1; no firm D call. Trimming took 4 bases from V and 2 from J, leaving 18 bases between them. Germline CDR1 and CDR2: SGHRS and YFSETQ. This CDR3 spans 16 amino acids.

The chain employs TRBV12-3 or TRBV12-4 and TRBJ1-5; possible D gene TRBD1, 6 bases. This CDR3 is 18 amino acids long. The V gene lost 3 bases and the J gene lost 4 bases, with 22 bases spanning the gap. The CDR3 region is CASSLGEGDRGVNQPQHF. CDR3 in DNA: TGTGCCAGCAGTTTGGGAGAGGGGGACCGAGGGGTTAATCAGCCCCAGCATTTT.

The rearrangement joins TRBV20-1 to TRBJ2-3; D gene unclear. The CDR3 has 12 residues. Trimming removed 5 bases from V and 4 bases from J, with 10 bases in between. CDR1 and CDR2 (germline): DFQATT, SNEGSKA (reference sequence). The CDR3 nucleotides are TGCAGTGCTGCTTTTGGTCCAGATACGCAGTATTTT. Its protein product is CSAAFGPDTQYF.

DNA for the CDR3: TGTGCCTGGGGGCAGGGGGCAACTAATGAAAAACTGTTTTTT. This gives the protein CAWGQGATNEKLFF. This chain links TRBV30 with TRBJ1-4; 7 bases fit TRBD1. V shed 5 bases, J shed 0 bases, and the junction held 3 bases outside the gene matches. The length of the CDR3 is 14 residues. CDR1 is GTSNPN and CDR2 is SVGIG in the germline V gene (reference sequence). Variable domain in full (rest from reference TRBV30 and TRBJ1-4): SQTIHQWPATLVQPVGSPLSLECTVEGTSNPNLYWYRQAAGRGLQLLFYSVGIGQISSEVPQNLSASRPQDRQFILSSKKLLLSDSGFYLCAWGQGATNEKLFFGSGTQLSVL.

This clonotype was seen only a few times. The chain has TRBV12-3 or TRBV12-4 and TRBJ1-3, with D hard to call. Trimming stripped 4 bases from V and 4 bases from J, with 5 bases between. This CDR3 has 12 residues. CDR3 loop: CASSWEGNTIYF. Written as DNA, the CDR3 is TGTGCCAGCAGTTGGGAAGGAAACACCATATATTTT.

The sample holds many counts of this clonotype. The chain is built from TRBV28 and TRBJ1-2; TRBD1 matches 7 bases. V lost 7 bases to trimming and J lost 8 bases; unmatched junction nucleotides: 7. The CDR3 length is 12 residues. The germline V gene has CDR1 MDHEN and CDR2 SYDVKM. CDR3 sequence (DNA): TGTGCCAGCACTCAGGGGGGCGTAGGCTACACCTTC. It is translated as CASTQGGVGYTF.

The V call is TRBV5-5, the J call TRBJ2-2; D gene uncertain. Germline assignment: CDR1 SGHKS and CDR2 YYEKEE (reference sequence). This CDR3 has 16 residues. The V end lost 0 bases, the J end lost 2 bases, and 11 bases lay between the germline ends. The CDR3 reads CASSLEDPTNTGELFF. CDR3 in DNA: TGTGCCAGCAGCTTGGAGGACCCGACAAACACCGGGGAGCTGTTTTTT.

This clonotype was detected many times. The genes are TRBV20-1 and TRBJ1-2; a weak D match, TRBD1 (5 bases). The CDR3 runs 12 residues. Germline CDR1 reads DFQATT; CDR2 reads SNEGSKA (reference sequence). V was clipped by 5 bases and J by 2 bases, with 9 bases between them. The CDR3 nucleotides are TGCAGTGCTCCGACAGCGAACTATGGCTACACCTTC. Translation gives CSAPTANYGYTF.

This clonotype showed up just a few times. The J gene is TRBJ2-3, the V gene TRBV20-1; D might be TRBD2 (7 bases). CDR1 and CDR2 from the germline V gene are DFQATT and SNEGSKA (reference sequence). Trimming removed 5 bases at V and 2 bases at J, with 17 bases between. The CDR3 has 15 amino acids. DNA of the CDR3: TGCAGTGCTCAGAGGGCGGGGGCCTTCACAGATACGCAGTATTTT. Residues: CSAQRAGAFTDTQYF.

This clonotype was found a few times. The J gene is TRBJ1-5, the V gene TRBV7-2; D is perhaps TRBD1 (5 bases). Trimming removed 5 bases at V and 3 bases at J, with 14 bases between. Germline V gene sequence: CDR1 SGHTA, CDR2 FQGNSA. The CDR3 contains 15 residues. The CDR3 protein is CASSQIGTLNQPQHF. DNA for the CDR3: TGTGCCAGCAGCCAGATCGGGACCCTCAATCAGCCCCAGCATTTT.

The chain carries TRBV9 and TRBJ1-2; a possible D gene is TRBD1 (5 bases). The CDR3 is 15 residues long. Per the germline V gene, CDR1 is SGDLS and CDR2 is YYNGEE. Trimming stripped 2 bases from V and 7 bases from J, with 18 bases between. The CDR3 region is CASSVAPQGASGYTF. The CDR3 nucleotides read TGTGCCAGCAGCGTCGCCCCCCAGGGCGCCAGTGGCTACACCTTC.

This chain connects TRBV7-9 to TRBJ2-5; 8 nucleotides align to TRBD2. With 1 base clipped from V and 4 bases from J, the junction kept 11 bases outside the gene matches. This CDR3 has 17 amino acids. Germline values: CDR1 SEHNR, CDR2 FQNEAQ (reference sequence). Here the CDR3 reads CASSLVRLGLAGETQYF. As DNA, the CDR3 is TGTGCCAGCAGCTTAGTCCGCCTTGGACTAGCAGGAGAGACCCAGTACTTC.

There are a few counts of this clonotype. The DNA of the CDR3 is TGTGCCAGCAGTCGGAGCGGGGGGACCTCCTACAATGAGCAGTTCTTC. Its translation: CASSRSGGTSYNEQFF. The rearrangement uses TRBV6-1 and TRBJ2-1, with 9 bases fitting TRBD2. Germline V gene sequence: CDR1 MNHNS, CDR2 SASEGT. Unmatched junction bases numbered 5, after V lost 5 bases and J lost 0 bases. This CDR3 comprises 16 residues.

The gene calls are TRBV5-1 and TRBJ2-7; 7 positions match TRBD1. The germline V gene encodes CDR1 SGHRS and CDR2 YFSETQ. V trimming: 7 bases; J trimming: 2 bases; junction bases outside the gene matches: 9. This CDR3 has 14 residues. The chain's CDR3 is CASGVSGQTYEQYF. In DNA, the CDR3 is TGCGCCAGCGGGGTCTCGGGACAGACCTACGAGCAGTACTTC.

This clonotype has just a few counts. CDR3 in DNA: TGTGCCAGCAGTCGACTAGCGGGGGGCCGGGCCTTATACAATGAGCAGTTCTTC. It specifies CASSRLAGGRALYNEQFF. The rearrangement links TRBV6-2 or TRBV6-3 to TRBJ2-1, with TRBD2 identical over 13 bases. J lost 4 bases, V lost 5 bases, and 11 bases had no gene match. Germline values: CDR1 MNHEY, CDR2 SVGEGT. The CDR3 spans 18 residues.

This clonotype was recorded at least ten times. This chain joins TRBV4-3 and TRBJ1-2, with TRBD1 matching 7 bases. V lost 3 bases to trimming and J lost 2 bases; unmatched junction nucleotides: 3. The CDR3 length is 14 residues. Germline lookup yields CDR1 LGHNA and CDR2 YSLEER. CDR3 loop: CASSQGQQNYGYTF. The CDR3 DNA is TGCGCCAGCAGCCAGGGACAGCAGAACTATGGCTACACCTTC.

This clonotype has more than one count but fewer than ten. CDR3 sequence (DNA): TGTGCCAGCAGTACAGGGAAGAATAACGAGCAGTACGTC. It specifies CASSTGKNNEQYV. The chain couples TRBV6-2 or TRBV6-3 to TRBJ2-7; weak D call: TRBD1 (6 bases). Trimming stripped 5 bases from V and 5 bases from J, with 13 bases between. CDR3 length: 13 residues. Germline CDR1 and CDR2: MNHEY and SVGEGT.

The gene calls are TRBV6-6 and TRBJ2-5; the match to TRBD2 covers 7 bases. Germline loops: CDR1 MNHNY, CDR2 SVGAGI (reference sequence). The CDR3 has 13 amino acids. Trimming cost V 6 bases and J 6 bases; bases outside gene matches: 7. The CDR3 DNA follows: TGTGCCAGCAGGGGATTGGGGGGGAAGACCCAGTACTTC. Translated: CASRGLGGKTQYF.

This clonotype was recorded only once. The chain is built from TRBV7-2 and TRBJ2-5, with 9 positions matching TRBD2. Trimming at V came to 1 base and at J to 3 bases, leaving 3 bases not matched to a gene. The CDR3 totals 15 residues. The germline V gene encodes CDR1 SGHTA and CDR2 FQGNSA. The CDR3 coding sequence is TGTGCCAGCAGCTTAGAGCCTAGCGGGGAAGAGACCCAGTACTTC. Protein product: CASSLEPSGEETQYF.

J is TRBJ2-1 and V is TRBV12-5, with D possibly being TRBD1 or TRBD2 (5 bases each). The CDR3 has 12 residues. From germline, CDR1 is LGHNT and CDR2 FRNRAP. V shed 4 bases and J shed 4 bases, with 5 bases lying between them. The CDR3 DNA reads as TGTGCTAGTGGTTGGGGGTACAATGAGCAGTTCTTC. Translating gives CASGWGYNEQFF.

In this sample, this clonotype turned up a few times. The chain combines TRBV3-1 with TRBJ1-2; tentative D call: TRBD1 (5 bases). CDR3 length: 12 amino acids. The germline V and J ends were trimmed by 5 bases and 6 bases, with 10 bases remaining between them. CDR1 and CDR2 (germline): LGHDT, YNNKEL (reference sequence). CDR3 loop: CASSSGGNGYTF. In nucleotides, the CDR3 is TGTGCCAGCAGCTCGGGGGGGAATGGCTACACCTTC.

Written as DNA, the CDR3 is TGCGCCAGCAGCCAAGTAATCCAGGGAGGGCAGCCCCAGCATTTT. It codes for CASSQVIQGGQPQHF. The rearrangement links TRBV4-1 to TRBJ1-5; D may be TRBD1 (5 bases). The germline CDR1 and CDR2 sequences are MGHRA and YSYEKL. The CDR3 loop spans 15 amino acids. The V end was cut by 1 base, the J end by 7 bases, with 14 bases between.

V and J are TRBV4-1 and TRBJ2-2; TRBD1 might be the D (5 bases). The CDR3 loop spans 15 amino acids. Trimming shortened V by 0 bases and J by 2 bases, and 7 bases separated the two germline ends. Germline CDR1 and CDR2: MGHRA and YSYEKL. The CDR3 bases are TGCGCCAGCAGCCAAGACAGGGTTAACACCGGGGAGCTGTTTTTT. Its protein is CASSQDRVNTGELFF.